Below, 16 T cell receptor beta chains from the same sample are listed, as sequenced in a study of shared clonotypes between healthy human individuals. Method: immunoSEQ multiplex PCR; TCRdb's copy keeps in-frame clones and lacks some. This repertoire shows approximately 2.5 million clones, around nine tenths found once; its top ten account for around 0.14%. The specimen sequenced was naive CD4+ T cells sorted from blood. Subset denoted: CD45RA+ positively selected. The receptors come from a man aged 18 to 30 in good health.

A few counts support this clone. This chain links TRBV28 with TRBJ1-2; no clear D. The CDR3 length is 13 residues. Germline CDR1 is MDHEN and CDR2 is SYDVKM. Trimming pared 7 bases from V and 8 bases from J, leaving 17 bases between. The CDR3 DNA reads TGTGCCAGCACGGAGGGAGCACCGCGGGGCTACACCTTC. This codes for CASTEGAPRGYTF.

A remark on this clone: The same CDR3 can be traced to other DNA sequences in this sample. Here the CDR3 reads CASRPRDRVNYGYTF. The CDR3 nucleotides are TGTGCCAGCAGGCCCCGGGACAGGGTTAACTATGGCTACACCTTC. The chain recombines TRBV28 with TRBJ1-2; 9 positions agree with TRBD1. From germline, CDR1 is MDHEN and CDR2 SYDVKM. The V segment lost 6 bases and the J segment 1 base; nucleotides outside the gene matches: 6. This CDR3 is 15 amino acids long.

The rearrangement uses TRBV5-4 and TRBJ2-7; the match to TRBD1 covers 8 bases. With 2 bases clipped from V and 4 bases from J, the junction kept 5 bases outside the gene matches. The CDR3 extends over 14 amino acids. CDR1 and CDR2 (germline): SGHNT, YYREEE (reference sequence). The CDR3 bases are TGTGCCAGCAGCTTTGACAGGGGCGTGTACGAGCAGTACTTC. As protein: CASSFDRGVYEQYF. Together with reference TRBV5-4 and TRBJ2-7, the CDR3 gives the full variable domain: ETGVTQSPTHLIKTRGQQVTLRCSSQSGHNTVSWYQQALGQGPQFIFQYYREEENGRGNFPPRFSGLQFPNYSSELNVNALELDDSALYLCASSFDRGVYEQYFGPGTRLTVT.

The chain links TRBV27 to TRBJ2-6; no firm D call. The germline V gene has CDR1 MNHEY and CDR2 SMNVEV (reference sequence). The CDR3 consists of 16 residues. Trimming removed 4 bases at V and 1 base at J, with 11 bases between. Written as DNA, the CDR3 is TGTGCCAGCAGTTGGGTACCGAGTTCTGGGGCCAACGTCCTGACTTTC. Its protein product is CASSWVPSSGANVLTF.

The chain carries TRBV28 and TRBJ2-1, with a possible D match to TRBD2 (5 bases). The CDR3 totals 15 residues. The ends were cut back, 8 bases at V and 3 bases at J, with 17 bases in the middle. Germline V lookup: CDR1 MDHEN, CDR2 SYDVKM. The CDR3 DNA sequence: TGTGCCAGCCTCGACATTACGGGGTACTACAATGAGCAGTTCTTC. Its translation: CASLDITGYYNEQFF.

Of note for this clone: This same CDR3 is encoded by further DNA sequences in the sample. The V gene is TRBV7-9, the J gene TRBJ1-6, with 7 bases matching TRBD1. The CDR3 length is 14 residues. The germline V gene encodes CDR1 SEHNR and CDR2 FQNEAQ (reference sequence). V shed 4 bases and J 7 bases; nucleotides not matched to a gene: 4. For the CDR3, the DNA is TGTGCCAGCAGCTCGGGACAGTTAAATTCACCCCTCCACTTT. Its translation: CASSSGQLNSPLHF. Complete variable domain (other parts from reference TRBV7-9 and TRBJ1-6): DTGVSQNPRHKITKRGQNVTFRCDPISEHNRLYWYRQTLGQGPEFLTYFQNEAQLEKSRLLSDRFSAERPKGSFSTLEIQRTEQGDSAMYLCASSSGQLNSPLHFGNGTRLTVT.

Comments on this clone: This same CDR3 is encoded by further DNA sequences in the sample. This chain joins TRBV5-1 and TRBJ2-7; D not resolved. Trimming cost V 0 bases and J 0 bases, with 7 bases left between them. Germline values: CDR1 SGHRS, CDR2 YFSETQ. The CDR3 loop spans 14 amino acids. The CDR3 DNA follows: TGCGCCAGCAGCTTGGCGAAAAGCTCCTACGAGCAGTACTTC. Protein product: CASSLAKSSYEQYF.

The CDR3 here is CASSYQFGSPLHF. In nucleotides, the CDR3 is TGTGCCAGCAGTTACCAATTTGGTTCACCCCTCCACTTT. The rearrangement uses TRBV6-6 and TRBJ1-6, with D uncertain. Germline lookup yields CDR1 MNHNY and CDR2 SVGAGI (reference sequence). Trimming shortened V by 2 bases and J by 9 bases, and 8 bases separated the two germline ends. The CDR3 spans 13 residues.

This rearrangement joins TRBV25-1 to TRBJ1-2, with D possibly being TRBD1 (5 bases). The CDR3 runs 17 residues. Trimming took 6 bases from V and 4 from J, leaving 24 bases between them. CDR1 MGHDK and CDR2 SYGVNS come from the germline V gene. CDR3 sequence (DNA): TGTGCCAGCAGCTCCAGAGGGACGGGCCCGTCCTTCTATGGCTACACCTTC. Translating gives CASSSRGTGPSFYGYTF.

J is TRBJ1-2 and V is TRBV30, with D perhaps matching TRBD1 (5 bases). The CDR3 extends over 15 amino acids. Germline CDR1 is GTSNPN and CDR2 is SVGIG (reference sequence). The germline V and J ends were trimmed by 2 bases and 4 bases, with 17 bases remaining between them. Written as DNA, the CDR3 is TGTGCCTGGAGTACGGGACGGCTGAATTTCTATGGCTACACCTTC. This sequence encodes CAWSTGRLNFYGYTF.

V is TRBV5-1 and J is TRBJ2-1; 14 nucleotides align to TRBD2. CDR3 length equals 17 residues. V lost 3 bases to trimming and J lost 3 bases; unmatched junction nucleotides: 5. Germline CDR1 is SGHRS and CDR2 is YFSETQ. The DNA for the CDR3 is TGCGCCAGCAGCTCCGCCGGGACTAGCGGGGGCTACAATGAGCAGTTCTTC. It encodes CASSSAGTSGGYNEQFF.

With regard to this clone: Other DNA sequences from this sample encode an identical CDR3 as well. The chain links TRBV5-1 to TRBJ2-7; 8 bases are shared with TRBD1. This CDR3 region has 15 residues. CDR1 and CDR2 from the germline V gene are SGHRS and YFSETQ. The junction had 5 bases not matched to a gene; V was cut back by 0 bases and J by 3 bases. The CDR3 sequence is CASSLGTGTFYEQYF. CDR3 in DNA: TGCGCCAGCAGCTTGGGGACAGGGACATTCTACGAGCAGTACTTC.

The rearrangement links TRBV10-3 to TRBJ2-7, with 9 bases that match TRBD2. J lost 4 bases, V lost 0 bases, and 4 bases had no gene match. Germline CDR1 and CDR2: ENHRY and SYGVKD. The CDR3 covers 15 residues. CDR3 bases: TGTGCCATCAGTGAGTCGATGACTAGCGGATACGAGCAGTACTTC. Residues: CAISESMTSGYEQYF.

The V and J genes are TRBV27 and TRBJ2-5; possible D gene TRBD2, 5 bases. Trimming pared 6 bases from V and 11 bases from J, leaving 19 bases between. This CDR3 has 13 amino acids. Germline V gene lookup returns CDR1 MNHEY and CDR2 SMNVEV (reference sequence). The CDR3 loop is CASRSTTGSGQYF. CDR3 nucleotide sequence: TGTGCCAGCAGATCTACCACTGGGAGCGGTCAGTACTTC.

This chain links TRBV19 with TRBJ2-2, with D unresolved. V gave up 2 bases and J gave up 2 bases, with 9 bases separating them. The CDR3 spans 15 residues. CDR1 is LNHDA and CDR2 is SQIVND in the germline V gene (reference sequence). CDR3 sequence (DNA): TGTGCCAGTAGTATAATTCTTAGTAACACCGGGGAGCTGTTTTTT. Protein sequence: CASSIILSNTGELFF.

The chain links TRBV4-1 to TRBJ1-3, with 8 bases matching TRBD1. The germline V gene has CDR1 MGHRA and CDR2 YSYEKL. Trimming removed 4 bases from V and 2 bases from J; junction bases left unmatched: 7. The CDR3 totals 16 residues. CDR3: CASSRVGGQAGNTIYF. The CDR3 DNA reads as TGCGCCAGCAGCCGTGTTGGGGGACAGGCTGGAAACACCATATATTTT.